This T cell receptor beta chain was documented in a study of T cell responses to AZD1222 COVID-19 vaccine (dated by TCRdb to about 2021). General notes on the study: AZD1222 recipients with second doses at about 4 weeks or about 12 weeks were pooled, because spike-specific TCR depth and breadth did not differ between schedules. TCR sequencing covered some 250 trial participants: about 210 given two doses of AZD1222 and 26 given two doses of MenACWY control vaccine. Enrollment into the trials was organized by age into subgroups of 18-55, 56-69 and 70-plus years, and those subgroups contained roughly 150, 30 and 60 TCR-sequenced participants, respectively. General findings and caveats noted by the study authors: Reportedly, almost half of the unique spike-specific TCRs recognized epitopes lying outside the regions that are mutated in the B.1.351 and B.1.1.7 variants. Because no samples from the day 14 peak response were available, repertoires could be characterized only after the peak T cell response. After two AZD1222 doses, both the breadth and the depth of spike-specific TCRs were significantly higher than at day 0 and than in MenACWY recipients. Vaccine-associated CD4 TCRs spanned the whole spike protein, with dominant responses in regions 160-218 and 743-854. Participants were mostly white British and included more females than males, and it was suggested by the authors that clonal diversity may have been underestimated. The 56-69-year group was small, and its depth increase did not reach significance, likely because of low power. Conclusions about previously exposed vaccinees are limited because only a handful of AZD1222 recipients were SARS-CoV-2 seropositive at baseline.

The sample's time point label, decoded: baseline before first vaccination. Samples from vaccinated people were obtained from the UK trials COV001 and COV002, which included a single-blind randomized controlled phase 2/3 trial of AZD1222 (ChAdOx1 nCoV-19) in healthy adults. For TCRbeta chain sequencing, PBMC samples from trial participants were taken at day 0 and at day 28 after the second dose. V is shortened by 4 bases, J by 4 bases, and the region joining them spans 13 bases. Based on the germline V gene (reference sequence), the CDR1 and CDR2 sequences are SGHKS and YYEKEE. The CDR3 holds 14 amino acids from the cysteine to the phenylalanine. The read is trimmed to its CDR3 DNA, 42 bases read in frame from base 1. Turning to this clone: This receptor's antigen is unknown. Per-base qualities were not stored, and no clone one base away is much larger.

The CDR3 regions of human TCRbeta chains were analyzed by immunosequencing. For the original study's pipeline: Repertoire TCRs were matched against a reference library of SARS-CoV-2-specific TCRs generated with the MIRA antigen-specificity platform. Breadth meant the fraction of unique TCRs that were SARS-CoV-2-associated, whereas depth meant the fraction of total T cells that were SARS-CoV-2-associated. Using the MIRA data, each spike-specific TCR was mapped to the spike region that the TCR reacts to and placed in a CD4 or CD8 class. Log10-transformed breadth and depth values were compared by one-way ANOVA with Sidak's multiple comparisons tests. TCRdb's version of the immuneACCESS table is confined to in-frame rearrangements and falls short of the full clone set. An unresolved V gene accounts for under half of the shortfall where checked; the remainder is of unknown origin. D and trimming were read from the DNA, whereas the V and J calls and clone size are those reported in that table. This sample has some 120,000 clones in its table, and around 90% of those were observed once. Roughly 1.1% of the sample rests with the top ten.

The sequences come from peripheral blood, collected on day 0 of AZD1222 vaccination. The chain is encoded by TRBV5-5 joined to TRBJ2-3; too little of a D gene remains to name it. The TCR comes from an adult in good health. The CDR3 amino acid sequence is: CASSPRSVADTQYF. The DNA is TGTGCCAGCAGCCCGAGATCTGTTGCAGATACGCAGTATTTT.